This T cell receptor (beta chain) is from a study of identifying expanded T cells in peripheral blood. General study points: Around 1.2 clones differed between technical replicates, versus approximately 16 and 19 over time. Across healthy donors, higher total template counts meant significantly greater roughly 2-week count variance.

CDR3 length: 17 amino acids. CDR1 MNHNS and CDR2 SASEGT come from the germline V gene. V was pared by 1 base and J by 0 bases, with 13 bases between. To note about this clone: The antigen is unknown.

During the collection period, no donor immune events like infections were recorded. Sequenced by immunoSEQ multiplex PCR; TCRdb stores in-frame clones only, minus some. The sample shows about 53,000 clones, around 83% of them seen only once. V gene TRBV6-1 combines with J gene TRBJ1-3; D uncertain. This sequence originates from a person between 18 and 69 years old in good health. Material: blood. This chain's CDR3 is CASSEVLSESSGNTIYF. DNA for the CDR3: TGTGCCAGCAGTGAAGTCTTATCGGAGAGCTCTGGAAACACCATATATTTT.